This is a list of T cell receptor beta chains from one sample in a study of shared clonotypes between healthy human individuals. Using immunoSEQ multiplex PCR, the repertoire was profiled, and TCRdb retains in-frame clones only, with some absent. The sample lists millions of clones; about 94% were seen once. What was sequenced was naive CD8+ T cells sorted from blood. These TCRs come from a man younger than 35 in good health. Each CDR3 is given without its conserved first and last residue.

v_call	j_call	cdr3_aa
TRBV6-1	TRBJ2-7	ASTLSGPRGEEQY
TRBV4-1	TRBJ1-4	ASSQKLGRDRRTPTNEKLF
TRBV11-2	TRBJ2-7	ASSSGASYEQY
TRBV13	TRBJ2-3	ASSQRVGFEGTDTQY
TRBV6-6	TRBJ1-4	ASSSSGELF
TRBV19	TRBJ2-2	ASSAGMGTLASGELF
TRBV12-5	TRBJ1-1	ASGLLAANTEAF
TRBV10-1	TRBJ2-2	ASSERKGRTGELF
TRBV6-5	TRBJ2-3	ASSTDRESTDTQY
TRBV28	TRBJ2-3	ASSLEGDTQY
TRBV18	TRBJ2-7	ASTSGSPSYEQY
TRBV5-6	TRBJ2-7	ASSLADSLYEQY
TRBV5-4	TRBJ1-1	ASSGPNTEAF
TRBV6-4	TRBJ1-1	ASSDSQGILGNTEAF
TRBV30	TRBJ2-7	AWSAGESYEQY
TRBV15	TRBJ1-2	ATSREGGNYGYT
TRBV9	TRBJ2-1	ASSVVPNNEQF
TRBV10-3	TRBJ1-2	AIKDRVDPGWLGYT
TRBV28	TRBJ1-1	ASSLFAEGNTEAF
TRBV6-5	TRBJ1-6	ASSYAEGGSPLH
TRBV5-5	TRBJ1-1	ASSFRGTNTEAF
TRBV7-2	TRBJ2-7	ASSPEVTYEQY
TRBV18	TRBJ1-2	ASSPGQPYYGYT
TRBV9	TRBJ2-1	ASSDLSAGDYNEQF
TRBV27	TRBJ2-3	ASMASSTDTQY
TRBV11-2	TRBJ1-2	ASSLVFDWGWTGNGYT
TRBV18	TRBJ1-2	ASSPGDFPWGYT
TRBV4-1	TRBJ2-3	ASSQEWASSTDTQY
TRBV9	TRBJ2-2	ASSPFLANTGELF
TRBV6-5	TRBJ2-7	ASSYSVTPYEQY
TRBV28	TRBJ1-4	ALGSTNEKLF
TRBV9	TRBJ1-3	ASSLMTEGSGNTIY
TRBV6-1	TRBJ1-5	ASSLTGLNQPQH
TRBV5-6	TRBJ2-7	ASSLRDGPTYEQY
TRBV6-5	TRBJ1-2	ASSYSIAEGDGYT
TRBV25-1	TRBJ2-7	ASSEGGTGDYEQY
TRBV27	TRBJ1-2	ASSFAGAHYGYT
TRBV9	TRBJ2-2	ASSPGYTGELF
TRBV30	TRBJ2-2	AWSPRANTGELF
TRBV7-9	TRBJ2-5	ASSLLGETQY
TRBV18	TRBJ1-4	ASSPPKGLDRDNEKLF
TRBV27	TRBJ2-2	ASSPLAGVMTGELF
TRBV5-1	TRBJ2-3	ASSVVPGLAGEDTQY
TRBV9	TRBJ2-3	ASSVAGVADTQY
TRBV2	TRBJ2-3	ACNGVVPTPTDTQY
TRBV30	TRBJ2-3	ACTGLAVTDTQY
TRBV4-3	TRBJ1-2	ASSQDLRDNYRGYT
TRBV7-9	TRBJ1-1	ASTGPGVNTEAF
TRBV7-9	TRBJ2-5	ASSPDGEETQY
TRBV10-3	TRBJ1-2	ATPGTGVFGYT
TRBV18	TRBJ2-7	ASSDTYEQY